Following are 28 T cell receptor beta chains from one sample sequenced in a study of T cell changes during pregnancy in multiple sclerosis. The assay was immunoSEQ multiplex PCR, and TCRdb's table has in-frame clones only and misses some. The table has about 43,000 clones, around 90% seen once. Here the sequenced sample was peripheral blood, taken in the second trimester of pregnancy. The source is a female donor in good health, enrolled as a control in a pregnancy study.

This clone appeared once. This chain links TRBV27 with TRBJ1-4; D uncertain. V gave up 8 bases and J gave up 4 bases, with 5 bases separating them. The CDR3 is 11 residues long. Germline V gene lookup returns CDR1 MNHEY and CDR2 SMNVEV (reference sequence). Here the CDR3 DNA reads TGTGCCAGCTTACATAATGAAAAACTGTTTTTT. Residues: CASLHNEKLFF. Complete variable domain (other parts from reference TRBV27 and TRBJ1-4): EAQVTQNPRYLITVTGKKLTVTCSQNMNHEYMSWYRQDPGLGLRQIYYSMNVEVTDKGDVPEGYKVSRKEKRNFPLILESPSPNQTSLYFCASLHNEKLFFGSGTQLSVL.

The chain joins TRBV7-8 to TRBJ2-2; tentatively, D is TRBD2 (6 bases). V was shortened by 3 bases and J by 5 bases, with 10 bases between the two germline ends. Per the germline V gene, CDR1 is SGHVS and CDR2 is FQNEAQ. The CDR3 consists of 14 residues. In DNA form, the CDR3 reads TGTGCCAGCAGCTTGGAGGGGTCGACCGGGGAGCTGTTTTTT. Its translation is CASSLEGSTGELFF.

This clone has a single count. This chain uses TRBV5-1 with TRBJ2-6, with no clear D. The germline CDR1 and CDR2 sequences are SGHRS and YFSETQ. The CDR3 is 14 amino acids. Trimming cost V 4 bases and J 2 bases, with 7 bases left between them. In DNA, the CDR3 is TGCGCCAGCAGCGTGTTAGCTGGGGCCAACGTCCTGACTTTC. It encodes CASSVLAGANVLTF. The full variable domain, in which reference TRBV5-1 and TRBJ2-6 provide the parts outside the CDR3, is KAGVTQTPRYLIKTRGQQVTLSCSPISGHRSVSWYQQTPGQGLQFLFEYFSETQRNKGNFPGRFSGRQFSNSRSEMNVSTLELGDSALYLCASSVLAGANVLTFGAGSRLTVL.

The chain couples TRBV7-2 to TRBJ1-2, with TRBD1 identical over 9 bases. Germline-derived CDR1 and CDR2 are SGHTA and FQGNSA. The CDR3 is made up of 13 amino acids. Unmatched junction bases numbered 4, after V lost 6 bases and J lost 5 bases. CDR3 in amino acids: CASRSGTGYGYTF. The CDR3 DNA reads as TGTGCCAGCAGGTCCGGGACAGGGTATGGCTACACCTTC.

The chain employs TRBV19 and TRBJ1-2; D might be TRBD1 (5 bases). Per germline, CDR1 LNHDA and CDR2 SQIVND (reference sequence). V was cut by 3 bases and J by 0 bases, with 11 bases left in between. CDR3 length equals 15 residues. The DNA of the CDR3 is TGTGCCAGTAGTATCGGACACTCCTCTAACTATGGCTACACCTTC. Amino acids: CASSIGHSSNYGYTF.

The chain recombines TRBV6-1 with TRBJ2-7; TRBD1 matches 11 bases. This CDR3 contains 15 residues. Germline V gene lookup returns CDR1 MNHNS and CDR2 SASEGT. Unmatched junction bases numbered 7, after V lost 7 bases and J lost 2 bases. DNA for the CDR3: TGTGCCAGCAAGGGGCCGGGACAGGGGGCCTACGAGCAGTACTTC. It specifies CASKGPGQGAYEQYF.

The chain is built from TRBV30 and TRBJ2-1, with 7 bases identical to TRBD2. Looked up from germline, CDR1 is GTSNPN and CDR2 is SVGIG (reference sequence). The CDR3 has 13 residues. CDR3 DNA sequence: TGTGCGCACGGGGGGAGCTCCTACAATGAGCAGTTCTTC. Translation gives CAHGGSSYNEQFF.

This clone has just a few counts. The chain's CDR3 is CSVSTKFPGQRGRNIQYF. CDR3 sequence (DNA): TGCAGCGTCTCCACAAAGTTTCCGGGACAGAGGGGGAGAAACATTCAGTACTTC. V and J are TRBV29-1 and TRBJ2-4, with 7 bases fitting TRBD1. Germline V gives CDR1 SQVTM, CDR2 ANQGSEA. Trimming at V came to 6 bases and at J to 6 bases, leaving 23 bases not matched to a gene. The CDR3 contains 18 residues.

This clone was seen a handful of times. The CDR3 DNA is TGTGCCAGCAGCTTTACGGGGAAGAACCAAGAGACCCAGTACTTC. Translated, it gives CASSFTGKNQETQYF. The chain recombines TRBV11-3 with TRBJ2-5; D is possibly TRBD2 (5 bases). The germline V and J ends were trimmed by 3 bases and 0 bases, with 11 bases remaining between them. The CDR3 covers 15 residues. Germline-derived CDR1 and CDR2 are SGHNT and YENEEA.

CDR3 sequence (DNA): TGTGCCAGCAGCTTCCCGCAGGGGCGGGACTATGGCTACACCTTC. This encodes CASSFPQGRDYGYTF. The V call is TRBV5-4, the J call TRBJ1-2, with D possibly matching TRBD1 (6 bases). V was shortened by 2 bases and J by 3 bases, with 14 bases between the two germline ends. The CDR3 sequence is 15 residues long. Germline values: CDR1 SGHNT, CDR2 YYREEE (reference sequence).

V is TRBV5-4 and J is TRBJ1-1; TRBD1 might be the D (6 bases). In germline, CDR1 is SGHNT, CDR2 YYREEE (reference sequence). V was trimmed by 1 base and J by 1 base, leaving 11 bases between them. The CDR3 spans 15 residues. CDR3 in amino acids: CASSLPVGGNTEAFF. The CDR3 DNA reads TGTGCCAGCAGCTTGCCCGTAGGGGGGAACACTGAAGCTTTCTTT.

The chain joins TRBV11-3 to TRBJ2-7, with 8 bases identical to TRBD1. Germline CDR1 and CDR2: SGHNT and YENEEA. The CDR3 loop spans 15 amino acids. Losses at the gene ends were 6 bases for V and 4 bases for J; bases not matched to a gene: 11. The CDR3 bases are TGTGCCAGCAGTCAAGGAGGACAGGGACAATACGAGCAGTACTTC. Amino acids: CASSQGGQGQYEQYF.

The V gene is TRBV30, the J gene TRBJ1-5; D call uncertain. Per germline, CDR1 GTSNPN and CDR2 SVGIG (reference sequence). The CDR3 length is 13 residues. The V gene lost 3 bases and the J gene lost 0 bases, with 6 bases spanning the gap. The CDR3 spells CAWSGDSNQPQHF. The CDR3 DNA reads TGTGCCTGGAGCGGGGATAGCAATCAGCCCCAGCATTTT.

The chain links TRBV30 to TRBJ2-3; the match to TRBD1 covers 7 bases. The CDR3 is made up of 12 amino acids. CDR1 and CDR2 (germline): GTSNPN, SVGIG (reference sequence). With 1 base clipped from V and 7 bases from J, the junction kept 2 bases outside the gene matches. The CDR3 region is CAWSDRGNTQYF. DNA for the CDR3: TGTGCCTGGAGTGACAGGGGTAATACGCAGTATTTT.

V gene TRBV6-5 combines with J gene TRBJ2-5; TRBD1 is a possible D gene (5 bases). The germline gives CDR1 MNHEY, CDR2 SVGAGI. This CDR3 is built from 13 residues. Trimming stripped 4 bases from V and 5 bases from J, with 11 bases between. As DNA, the CDR3 is TGTGCCAGCAGTTTCCTAGGGGCTGAGACCCAGTACTTC. It is translated as CASSFLGAETQYF.

This CDR3 is CASSPIRGLGSGNTIYF. Written as DNA, the CDR3 is TGTGCCAGCAGCCCCATCAGGGGCCTGGGGTCTGGAAACACCATATATTTT. This chain joins TRBV27 and TRBJ1-3, with D possibly being TRBD1 (6 bases). V was cut by 6 bases and J by 1 base, with 19 bases left in between. CDR1 and CDR2 from the germline V gene are MNHEY and SMNVEV (reference sequence). This CDR3 spans 17 amino acids.

This rearrangement joins TRBV5-5 to TRBJ1-6; 8 bases match TRBD1. The CDR3 covers 15 residues. V gave up 4 bases and J gave up 7 bases; unmatched junction bases: 7. The V gene's germline CDR1 is SGHKS and CDR2 YYEKEE (reference sequence). The CDR3 is CASSPTDRENSPLHF. The CDR3 DNA reads as TGTGCCAGCAGCCCAACGGACAGGGAGAATTCACCCCTCCACTTT. Full variable domain (rest looked up from reference TRBV5-5 and TRBJ1-6): DAGVTQSPTHLIKTRGQQVTLRCSPISGHKSVSWYQQVLGQGPQFIFQYYEKEERGRGNFPDRFSARQFPNYSSELNVNALLLGDSALYLCASSPTDRENSPLHFGNGTRLTVT.

V is TRBV15 and J is TRBJ1-1; TRBD1 matches at 10 bases. The V gene's germline CDR1 is LNHNV and CDR2 YYDKDF (reference sequence). V was clipped by 3 bases and J by 3 bases; unmatched bases: 13. The CDR3 has 18 amino acids. The CDR3 DNA is TGTGCCACCAGCAGCGGCCCGGGACAGGGGCGAAGTGACACTGAAGCTTTCTTT. Its protein product is CATSSGPGQGRSDTEAFF. Full variable domain (remainder filled in from reference TRBV15 and TRBJ1-1): DAMVIQNPRYQVTQFGKPVTLSCSQTLNHNVMYWYQQKSSQAPKLLFHYYDKDFNNEADTPDNFQSRRPNTSFCFLDIRSPGLGDTAMYLCATSSGPGQGRSDTEAFFGQGTRLTVV.

The J gene is TRBJ2-3, the V gene TRBV6-4, with 7 bases identical to TRBD2. Losses at the gene ends were 6 bases for V and 10 bases for J; bases not matched to a gene: 10. Per germline, CDR1 MRHNA and CDR2 SNTAGT. The CDR3 covers 13 residues. The CDR3 is CASSEEGLSAQYF. The CDR3 DNA reads TGTGCCAGCAGCGAGGAGGGACTATCTGCGCAGTATTTT.

This clone was counted a single time. The chain employs TRBV15 and TRBJ1-1; D is uncertain. The germline V gene has CDR1 LNHNV and CDR2 YYDKDF (reference sequence). The CDR3 sequence is 15 residues long. Trimming took off 0 bases at V and 0 bases at J, with 8 bases between the two ends. The CDR3 protein is CATSREGSMNTEAFF. In DNA form, the CDR3 reads TGTGCCACCAGCAGAGAAGGGAGTATGAACACTGAAGCTTTCTTT.

The chain recombines TRBV13 with TRBJ2-7; 7 bases fit TRBD2. The V gene end was trimmed by 8 bases and the J gene end by 4 bases; junction bases not matched to a gene: 11. Per the germline V gene, CDR1 is PRHDT and CDR2 is FYEKMQ (reference sequence). The CDR3 runs to 14 residues. The CDR3 spells CASGVAGPHYEQYF. In DNA form, the CDR3 reads TGTGCCAGCGGGGTAGCGGGCCCTCATTACGAGCAGTACTTC.

V and J are TRBV20-1 and TRBJ1-2; D unresolved. Germline CDR1 reads DFQATT; CDR2 reads SNEGSKA (reference sequence). The V gene lost 7 bases and the J gene lost 2 bases, with 8 bases spanning the gap. CDR3 length: 11 amino acids. For the CDR3, the DNA is TGCAGTGTCGGAGGCAACTATGGCTACACCTTC. Residues: CSVGGNYGYTF.

The J gene is TRBJ1-1, the V gene TRBV9; no definite D call. The germline CDR1 and CDR2 sequences are SGDLS and YYNGEE. The germline V and J ends were trimmed by 4 bases and 0 bases, with 10 bases remaining between them. The CDR3 has 14 residues. The CDR3 region has the DNA TGTGCCAGCAGCCCACAACGTATGAACACTGAAGCTTTCTTT. Its protein is CASSPQRMNTEAFF.

V usage is TRBV10-1 and J usage is TRBJ2-1; TRBD2 aligns across 9 bases. The CDR3 runs 13 residues. V lost 7 bases to trimming and J lost 8 bases; unmatched junction nucleotides: 6. Germline V CDR1 and CDR2: WNHNN, SYGVQD (reference sequence). The CDR3 reads CASTAAGGDEQFF. For the CDR3, the DNA is TGCGCCAGCACCGCAGCGGGGGGTGATGAGCAGTTCTTC.

The rearrangement uses TRBV15 and TRBJ1-5; D not resolved. The CDR3 is made up of 17 amino acids. V lost 0 bases to trimming and J lost 1 base, with 13 bases between them. The germline CDR1 and CDR2 sequences are LNHNV and YYDKDF (reference sequence). CDR3 sequence reads: CATSRDKIGSSNQPQHF. In DNA, the CDR3 is TGTGCCACCAGCAGAGATAAGATAGGGAGCAGCAATCAGCCCCAGCATTTT.

The chain couples TRBV6-6 to TRBJ2-3; D may be TRBD1 (5 bases). Germline CDR1 MNHNY, CDR2 SVGAGI (reference sequence). The length of the CDR3 is 16 residues. The V end lost 2 bases, the J end lost 5 bases, and 17 bases lay between the germline ends. As DNA, the CDR3 is TGTGCCAGCAGTTACGATTTTCTAGGGGTTCGAGATACGCAGTATTTT. Protein product: CASSYDFLGVRDTQYF.

This clone was seen only a few times. CDR3 DNA: TGTGCCAGTAGTATAGGGGGCACCTATGGCTACACCTTC. Its translation is CASSIGGTYGYTF. This chain connects TRBV19 to TRBJ1-2, with D perhaps matching TRBD1 (5 bases). V lost 1 base and J lost 4, with 7 bases in between. The CDR3 is 13 amino acids. The germline V gene has CDR1 LNHDA and CDR2 SQIVND (reference sequence).

The chain employs TRBV18 and TRBJ1-1; 7 nucleotides agree with TRBD1. V gave up 3 bases and J gave up 0 bases; unmatched junction bases: 4. Germline CDR1 and CDR2: KGHSH and LQKENI. This CDR3 has 15 amino acids. CDR3 in DNA: TGTGCCAGCTCACCTCAAGGGGGCCTGAACACTGAAGCTTTCTTT. This sequence encodes CASSPQGGLNTEAFF.